This paragraph reports one T cell receptor beta chain. Antigen: not known. CDR1 SNHLY and CDR2 FYNNEI come from the germline V gene. CDR3 length: 14 residues. Trimming cost V 5 bases and J 6 bases, with 14 bases left between them. Per sample, a minimum of 7 million PBMCs were isolated. At least 5 micrograms of total RNA were extracted per sample. A sample-barcoded 5' primer and a J-beta primer mix were used in a second PCR of roughly 7 to 11 cycles. Each cDNA molecule was tagged by a template-switch adaptor with 12 random nucleotides. TCRdb passed the 5' RACE reads through MiXCR, listing each CDR3 protein once. The data hold some 780,000 distinct CDR3 sequences, with 56% observed a single time. These data originate in a study of blood T cells in healthy people across ages. Study-wide results and limits: Across the age range, TCR beta diversity per million T cells fell in a roughly linear way.

The J gene is TRBJ2-1, the V gene TRBV2, with D perhaps TRBD1 (6 bases). Sequenced input: blood. This clonotype was sampled from a man aged 40-55 years in good health. CDR3 in DNA: TGTGCCAGCAGTCCAACGCTACAGGGCAATGAGCAGTTCTTC. Amino acids: CASSPTLQGNEQFF.